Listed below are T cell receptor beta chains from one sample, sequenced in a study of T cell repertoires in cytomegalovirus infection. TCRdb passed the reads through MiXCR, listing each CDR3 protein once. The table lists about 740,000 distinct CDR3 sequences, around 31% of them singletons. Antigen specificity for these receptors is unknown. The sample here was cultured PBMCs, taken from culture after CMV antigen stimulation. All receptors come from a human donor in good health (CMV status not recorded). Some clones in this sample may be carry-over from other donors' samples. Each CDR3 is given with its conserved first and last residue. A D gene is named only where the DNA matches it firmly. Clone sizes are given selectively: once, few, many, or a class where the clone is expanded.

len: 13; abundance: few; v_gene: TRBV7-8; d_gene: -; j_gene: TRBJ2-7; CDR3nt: TGTGCCAGCAGCTCCATAGGACGCGGCGAGCAGTACTTC; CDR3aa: CASSSIGRGEQYF
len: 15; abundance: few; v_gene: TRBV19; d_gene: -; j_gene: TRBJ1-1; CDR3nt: TGTGCCAGTAGTCCGATTTTCGGGGTGAACACTGAAGCTTTCTTT; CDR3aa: CASSPIFGVNTEAFF
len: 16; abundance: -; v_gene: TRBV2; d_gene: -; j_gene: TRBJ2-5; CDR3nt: TGTGCCAGCAGCACAGCCCCGGGACTGCTGGGGGAGACCCAGTACTTC; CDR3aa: CASSTAPGLLGETQYF
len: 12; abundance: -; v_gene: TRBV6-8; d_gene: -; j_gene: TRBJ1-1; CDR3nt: TGTGCCAGCACTGCAGCCAACACTGAAGCTTTCTTT; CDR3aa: CASTAANTEAFF
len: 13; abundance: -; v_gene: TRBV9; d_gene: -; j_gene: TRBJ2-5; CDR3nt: TGTGCCAGCAGCCCCAGACCTAAAGAGACCCAGTACTTC; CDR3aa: CASSPRPKETQYF
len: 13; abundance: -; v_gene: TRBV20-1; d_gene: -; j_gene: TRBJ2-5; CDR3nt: TGCAGTGCTAGTCAAGACACCCAAGAGACCCAGTACTTC; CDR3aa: CSASQDTQETQYF
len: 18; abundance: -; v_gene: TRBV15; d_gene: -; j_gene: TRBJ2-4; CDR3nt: TGTGCCACCAGCAGAGATGGGGGGGACACTTGGGCAAAAAACATTCAGTACTTC; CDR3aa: CATSRDGGDTWAKNIQYF
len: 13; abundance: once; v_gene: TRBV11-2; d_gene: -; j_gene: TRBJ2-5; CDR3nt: TGTGCCAGCAGCTTTCACTACGCAGAGACCCAGTACTTC; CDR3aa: CASSFHYAETQYF
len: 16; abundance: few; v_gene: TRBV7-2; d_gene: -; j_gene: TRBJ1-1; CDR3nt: TGTGCCAGCAGCTTTATCGCACGGGGAATGAACACTGAAGCTTTCTTT; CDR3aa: CASSFIARGMNTEAFF
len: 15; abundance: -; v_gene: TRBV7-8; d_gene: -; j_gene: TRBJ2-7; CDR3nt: TGTGCCAGCAGCTTGGACCAAATCGACCCCTACGAGCAGTACTTC; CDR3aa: CASSLDQIDPYEQYF
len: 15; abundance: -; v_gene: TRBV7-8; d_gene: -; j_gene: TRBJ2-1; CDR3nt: TGTGCCAGCAGCAAACCTCCAGGGGTGTACAATGAGCAGTTCTTC; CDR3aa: CASSKPPGVYNEQFF
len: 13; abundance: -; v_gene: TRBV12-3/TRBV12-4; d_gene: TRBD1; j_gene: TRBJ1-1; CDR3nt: TGTGCCAGCAGGCCCCGGGACAGAGATGAAGCTTTCTTT; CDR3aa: CASRPRDRDEAFF
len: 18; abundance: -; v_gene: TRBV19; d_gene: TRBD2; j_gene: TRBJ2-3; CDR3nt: TGTGCCAGTAGTCGATTCTCACCGACTAGCGGGTGGGTAGATACGCAGTATTTT; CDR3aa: CASSRFSPTSGWVDTQYF
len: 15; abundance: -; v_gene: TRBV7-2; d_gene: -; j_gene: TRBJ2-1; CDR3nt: TGTGCCAGCAGCTCTTTACTATGGGGGGTCGGGGCGCAGTTCTTC; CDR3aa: CASSSLLWGVGAQFF
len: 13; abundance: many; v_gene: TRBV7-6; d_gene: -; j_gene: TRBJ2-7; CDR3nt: TGTGCCAGCAGCTTAGAACGAACCTACGAGCAGTACTTC; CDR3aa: CASSLERTYEQYF
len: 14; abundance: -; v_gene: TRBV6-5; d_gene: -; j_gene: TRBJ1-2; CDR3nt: TGTGCCAGCAGTTACGGGCGGGGTTCTAGTGGCTACACCTTC; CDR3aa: CASSYGRGSSGYTF
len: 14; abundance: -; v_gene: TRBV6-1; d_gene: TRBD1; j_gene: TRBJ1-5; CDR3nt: TGTGCCAGCAGTTCCAGGGGGATCAATCAGCCCCAGCATTTT; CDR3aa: CASSSRGINQPQHF
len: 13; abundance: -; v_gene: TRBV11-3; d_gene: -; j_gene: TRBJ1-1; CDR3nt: TGTGCCAGCAGCGACTGGGGGAACACTGAAGCTTTCTTT; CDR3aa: CASSDWGNTEAFF
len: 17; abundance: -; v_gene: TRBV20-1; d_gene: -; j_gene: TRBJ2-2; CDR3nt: TGCAGTGTCGAGGCGGCGGCGGGATCACTGAACACCGGGGAGCTGTTTTTT; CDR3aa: CSVEAAAGSLNTGELFF
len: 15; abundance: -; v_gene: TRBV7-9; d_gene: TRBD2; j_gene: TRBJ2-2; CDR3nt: TGTGCCACCAACCCGGGACTAGCGGGGACCGGGGAGCTGTTTTTT; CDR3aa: CATNPGLAGTGELFF
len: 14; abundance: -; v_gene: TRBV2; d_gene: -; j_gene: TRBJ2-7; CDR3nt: TGTGCCAGCAGGCGGCTTGGACAGCTCTACGAGCAGTACTTC; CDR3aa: CASRRLGQLYEQYF
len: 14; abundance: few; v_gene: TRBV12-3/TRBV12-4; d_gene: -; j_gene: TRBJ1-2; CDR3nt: TGTGCCAGCAGTTTCTCGACCCCCGGGCGGGGCTACACCTTC; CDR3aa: CASSFSTPGRGYTF
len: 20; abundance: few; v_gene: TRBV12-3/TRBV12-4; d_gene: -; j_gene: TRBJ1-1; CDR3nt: TGTGCCAGCAGACCCCGTCTTGAGAGGGGCCGATCGGTTTTGATTGCTGAAGCTTTCTTT; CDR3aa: CASRPRLERGRSVLIAEAFF
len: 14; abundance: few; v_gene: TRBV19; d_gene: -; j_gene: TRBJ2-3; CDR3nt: TGTGCCAGTAGGAGGACAGCGGGCACAGATACGCAGTATTTT; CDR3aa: CASRRTAGTDTQYF
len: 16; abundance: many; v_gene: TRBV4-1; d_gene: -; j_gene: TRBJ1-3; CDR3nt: TGCGCCAGCAGCCAAGTCGGGAGGGAAAAGAGAAACACCATATATTTT; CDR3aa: CASSQVGREKRNTIYF
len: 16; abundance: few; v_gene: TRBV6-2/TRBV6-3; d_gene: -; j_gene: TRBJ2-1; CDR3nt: TGTGCCAGCAGTTACTCGCCCGTTATTTACGACAATGAGCAGTTCTTC; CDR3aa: CASSYSPVIYDNEQFF
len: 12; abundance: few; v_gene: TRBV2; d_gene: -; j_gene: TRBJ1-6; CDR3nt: TGTGCCACCCGGGCAGAAGGATCACCCCTCCACTTT; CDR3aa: CATRAEGSPLHF
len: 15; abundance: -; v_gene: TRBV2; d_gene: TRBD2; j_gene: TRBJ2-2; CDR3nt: TGTGCCACCTCGAGGAGCGGGGGGGTGACCGGGGAGCTGTTTTTT; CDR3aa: CATSRSGGVTGELFF
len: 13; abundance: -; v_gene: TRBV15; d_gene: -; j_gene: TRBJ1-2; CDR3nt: TGTGCCACCAGCCCCACCCGGACGGGCGGCTACACCTTC; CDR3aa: CATSPTRTGGYTF
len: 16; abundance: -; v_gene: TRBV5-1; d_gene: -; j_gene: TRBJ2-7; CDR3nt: TGCGCCAGCAGCTTGGGACCGGGACCAAGCTCCTACGAGCAGTACTTC; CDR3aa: CASSLGPGPSSYEQYF
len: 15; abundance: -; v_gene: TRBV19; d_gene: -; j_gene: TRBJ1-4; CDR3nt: TGTGCCAGAAACCAGTCCCTAAATCCGGATGAAAAACTGTTTTTT; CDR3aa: CARNQSLNPDEKLFF
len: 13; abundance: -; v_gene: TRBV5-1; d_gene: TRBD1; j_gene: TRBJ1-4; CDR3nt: TGCGCCAGCAGCGCCGGACAGGGGGGGATCCTGTTTTTT; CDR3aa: CASSAGQGGILFF
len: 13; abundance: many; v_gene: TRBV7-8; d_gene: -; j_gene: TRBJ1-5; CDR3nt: TGTGCCAGCAGTTGGGGTTCTGATCAGCCCCAGCATTTT; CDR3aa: CASSWGSDQPQHF
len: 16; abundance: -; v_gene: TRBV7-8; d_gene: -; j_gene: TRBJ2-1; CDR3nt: TGTGCCAGCAGCTTTAGACTAACCAGCTCCTACAATGAGCAGTTCTTC; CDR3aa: CASSFRLTSSYNEQFF
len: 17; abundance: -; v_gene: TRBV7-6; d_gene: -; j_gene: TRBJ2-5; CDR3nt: TGTGCCAGCAGCTACACCCCTAGAGGGGGGGGCCGAGGGACCCAGTACTTC; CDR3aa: CASSYTPRGGGRGTQYF
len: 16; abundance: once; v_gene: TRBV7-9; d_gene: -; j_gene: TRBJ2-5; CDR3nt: TGTGCCAGCAGCCCTAGCCCGGCGGGACGCCAAGAGACCCAGTACTTC; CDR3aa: CASSPSPAGRQETQYF
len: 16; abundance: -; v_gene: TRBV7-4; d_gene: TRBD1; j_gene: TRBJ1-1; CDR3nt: TGTGCCAGCAGCTTACCTAGACAGGGTGGGTGGGCTGAAGCTTTCTTT; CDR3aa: CASSLPRQGGWAEAFF
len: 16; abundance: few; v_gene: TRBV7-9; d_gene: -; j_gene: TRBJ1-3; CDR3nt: TGTGCCAGCAGCCACGCAGGACTCATTGTGGGAAACACCATATATTTT; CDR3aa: CASSHAGLIVGNTIYF
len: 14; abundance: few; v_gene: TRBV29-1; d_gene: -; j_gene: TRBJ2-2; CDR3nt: TGCAGCGTTATTTGGGGGGTGAACACCGGGGAGCTGTTTTTT; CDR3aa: CSVIWGVNTGELFF
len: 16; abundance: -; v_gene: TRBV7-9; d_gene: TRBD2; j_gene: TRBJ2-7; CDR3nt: TGTGCCAGCAGCCAGGACATACTGACTAGCGGAAGCGAGCAGTACTTC; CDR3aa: CASSQDILTSGSEQYF
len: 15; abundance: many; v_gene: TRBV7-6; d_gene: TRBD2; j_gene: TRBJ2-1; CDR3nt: TGTGCCAGCAGCTTAGCTAGCGGGGTATACAATGAGCAGTTCTTC; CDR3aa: CASSLASGVYNEQFF
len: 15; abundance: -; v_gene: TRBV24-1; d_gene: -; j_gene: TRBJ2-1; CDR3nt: TGTGCCACCAGTGACCCCGGGACTGGGGAGAATGAGCAGTTCTTC; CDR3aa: CATSDPGTGENEQFF
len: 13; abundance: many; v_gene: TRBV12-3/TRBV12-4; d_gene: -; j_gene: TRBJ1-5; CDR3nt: TGTGCCAGCAGAATTCAGGGGTTTCAGCCCCAGCATTTT; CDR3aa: CASRIQGFQPQHF
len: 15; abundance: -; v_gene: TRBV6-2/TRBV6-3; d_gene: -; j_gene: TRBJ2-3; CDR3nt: TGTGCCAGCAGTTACTCGAAGGCGGGCACAGATACGCAGTATTTT; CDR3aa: CASSYSKAGTDTQYF
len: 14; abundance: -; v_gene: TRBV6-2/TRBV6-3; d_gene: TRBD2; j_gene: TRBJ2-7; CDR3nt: TGTGCCAGCCGGGATAGCGGGATCTCCTACGAGCAGTACTTC; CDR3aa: CASRDSGISYEQYF
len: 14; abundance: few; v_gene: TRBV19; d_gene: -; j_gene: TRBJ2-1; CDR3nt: TGTGCCAGCCGCCCGGGGCGCTCCTACAATGAGCAGTTCTTC; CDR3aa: CASRPGRSYNEQFF
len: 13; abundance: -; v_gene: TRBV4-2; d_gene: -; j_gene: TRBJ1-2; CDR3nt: TGTGCCAGCAGCCAAGATCCCCTGACAGCCACCATCTTC; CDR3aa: CASSQDPLTATIF
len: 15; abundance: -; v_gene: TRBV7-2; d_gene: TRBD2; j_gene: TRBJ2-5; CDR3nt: TGTGCCAGCAGCCTCTCCGGGACTAGCATAGAGACCCAGTACTTC; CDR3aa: CASSLSGTSIETQYF
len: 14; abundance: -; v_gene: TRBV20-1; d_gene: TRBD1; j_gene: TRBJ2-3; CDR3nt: TGCAGTGCGCCCGGGACAGGGTTTTCAGATACGCAGTATTTT; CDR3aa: CSAPGTGFSDTQYF
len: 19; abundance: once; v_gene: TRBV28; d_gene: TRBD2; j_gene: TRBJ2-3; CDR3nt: TGTGCCAGCAGTTTCCCCCTGGCTAGCGGGGGAGGGAGCACAGATACGCAGTATTTT; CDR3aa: CASSFPLASGGGSTDTQYF
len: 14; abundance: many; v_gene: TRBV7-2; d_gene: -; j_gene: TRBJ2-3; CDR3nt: TGTGCCAGCAGCCGGGGAGCCGACACAGATACGCAGTATTTT; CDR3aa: CASSRGADTDTQYF
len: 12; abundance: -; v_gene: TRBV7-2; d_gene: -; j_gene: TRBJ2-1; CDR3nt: TGTGCCAGCAGCTTCAGCGGTTATGAGCAGTTCTTC; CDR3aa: CASSFSGYEQFF
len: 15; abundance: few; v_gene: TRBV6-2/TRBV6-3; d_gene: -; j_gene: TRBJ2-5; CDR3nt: TGTGCCAGCAGTTACTCCGGGCAGGCCGAAGGGACCCAGTACTTC; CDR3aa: CASSYSGQAEGTQYF